These 22 T cell receptor beta chains came from one sample sequenced in a study of CXCR3-negative and CXCR3-positive naive CD8 T cells. Points from the study as a whole: TRB CDR3s of CXCR3-positive naive cells were more hydrophobic than those of CXCR3-negative naive cells.

Their antigens remain unidentified. UMI-labeled TRB cDNA libraries were prepared by 5' RACE. TCRdb reprocessed the 5' RACE reads, keeping one entry per CDR3 protein, no DNA. This table holds 130,000 to 150,000 distinct CDR3 sequences. The sample was naive CXCR3+ CD8+ T cells from blood. Subset denoted: CD45RO-CCR7+CD27+CD95- naive CD8+ T cells expressing CXCR3 (TNR3+). The receptors here all came from a human donor in good health. Some clones in this sample may be carry-over from other donors' samples.

The chain carries TRBV24-1 and TRBJ2-7; TCRdb names TRBD1, which stays unverified in the absence of DNA. CDR1 is KGHDR, CDR2 SFDVKD, per germline. CDR3 length equals 14 residues. CDR3 in amino acids: CATSDAGGPYEQYF.

The rearrangement links TRBV28 to TRBJ2-2. The CDR3 is made up of 13 amino acids. Germline CDR1 MDHEN, CDR2 SYDVKM. Here the CDR3 reads CASSLWKVGELFF.

The V gene is TRBV5-6, the J gene TRBJ2-7. Germline lookup yields CDR1 SGHDT and CDR2 YYEEEE. This CDR3 region has 15 residues. The CDR3: CASSQGGPISYEQYF. The variable domain in full, with the rest retrieved from reference TRBV5-6 and TRBJ2-7, is DAGVTQSPTHLIKTRGQQVTLRCSPKSGHDTVSWYQQALGQGPQFIFQYYEEEERQRGNFPDRFSGHQFPNYSSELNVNALLLGDSALYLCASSQGGPISYEQYFGPGTRLTVT.

V usage is TRBV20-1 and J usage is TRBJ2-7; TCRdb outputs TRBD1, but without DNA this stays unchecked. This CDR3 region has 14 residues. Per germline, CDR1 DFQATT and CDR2 SNEGSKA (reference sequence). The CDR3 sequence: CSARAQDRGYEQYF.

The chain carries TRBV7-9 and TRBJ1-2. This CDR3 is 12 amino acids long. Germline V gene lookup returns CDR1 SEHNR and CDR2 FQNEAQ (reference sequence). This chain's CDR3 is CASSPVGLGYTF.

This chain uses TRBV12-2 with TRBJ1-2. TRBV12-2 is listed as a pseudogene. This CDR3 has 16 residues. CDR3 loop: CASRLEWSENFYGYTF.

J is TRBJ2-7 and V is TRBV29-1; TCRdb's D call of TRBD2 is untestable without DNA. This CDR3 is 12 amino acids long. Germline loops: CDR1 SQVTM, CDR2 ANQGSEA. Here the CDR3 reads CSVLAGGYEQYF.

The rearrangement links TRBV5-5 to TRBJ2-5; TCRdb lists TRBD1, though no DNA is available to test this call. Germline values: CDR1 SGHKS, CDR2 YYEKEE (reference sequence). The CDR3 extends over 15 amino acids. CDR3 sequence: CASSSPGTGWETQYF.

The chain combines TRBV7-9 with TRBJ1-1; TCRdb's D call, TRBD1, is unchecked because there is no DNA. Germline CDR1 and CDR2: SEHNR and FQNEAQ (reference sequence). The CDR3 runs 13 residues. This chain's CDR3 is CASRRRGDTEAFF.

The chain recombines TRBV29-1 with TRBJ1-2; TCRdb's D call of TRBD1 is untestable without DNA. This CDR3 has 14 amino acids. Germline-derived CDR1 and CDR2 are SQVTM and ANQGSEA. The CDR3 sequence is CSVEDMQGQNGYTF.

The V gene is TRBV29-1, the J gene TRBJ2-3. Germline CDR1 is SQVTM and CDR2 is ANQGSEA. CDR3 length: 14 amino acids. The CDR3 here is CSVEDLGNTDTQYF.

The genes are TRBV7-2 and TRBJ1-1; TCRdb returns TRBD1, unconfirmable since there is no DNA. Germline CDR1 and CDR2: SGHTA and FQGNSA. CDR3 length equals 15 residues. The CDR3 protein is CASSSSGTGRTEAFF.

The chain combines TRBV7-9 with TRBJ2-1; TCRdb selects TRBD2, and the lack of DNA leaves this call unchecked. The CDR3 consists of 16 residues. Germline CDR1 SEHNR, CDR2 FQNEAQ (reference sequence). CDR3: CASSLEVTSGLLEQFF.

This sequence joins TRBV6-6 and TRBJ1-1; TCRdb's D gene call, TRBD1, goes unchecked for lack of DNA. The CDR3 has 12 residues. The germline V gene has CDR1 MNHNY and CDR2 SVGAGI (reference sequence). The CDR3 is CASSFDRDEAFF.

The chain joins TRBV4-1 to TRBJ2-7. The CDR3 is 15 residues long. Germline V gene data show CDR1 as MGHRA and CDR2 as YSYEKL. The chain's CDR3 is CASSHSGKEGSEQYF.

J is TRBJ2-7 and V is TRBV7-2; as DNA is missing, the TRBD1 call by TCRdb cannot be tested. This CDR3 has 14 residues. Germline values: CDR1 SGHTA, CDR2 FQGNSA. The CDR3 protein is CASSSPGQGWDQYF.

The CDR3 reads CASSQYRGNTGELFF. The J gene is TRBJ2-2, the V gene TRBV23-1; checking the TCRdb D call of TRBD1 is not possible without DNA. TRBV23-1 is sorted into the ORF group, with uncertain function. This CDR3 spans 15 amino acids.

The rearrangement uses TRBV7-9 and TRBJ2-1; TCRdb returns TRBD2, unconfirmable since there is no DNA. Germline CDR1 is SEHNR and CDR2 is FQNEAQ (reference sequence). The CDR3 length is 14 residues. This CDR3 reads CASSSETSGDEQFF.

This rearrangement joins TRBV18 to TRBJ2-7. Germline lookup yields CDR1 KGHSH and CDR2 LQKENI. This CDR3 spans 14 amino acids. CDR3 loop: CASSPAGSFYEQYF.

This chain joins TRBV10-3 and TRBJ2-5; TCRdb's D gene call, TRBD1, goes unchecked for lack of DNA. The CDR3 runs to 13 residues. Germline-derived CDR1 and CDR2 are ENHRY and SYGVKD. This CDR3 is CAISEQGQETQYF.

This chain joins TRBV29-1 and TRBJ1-2. The CDR3 is 12 residues long. Germline CDR1 is SQVTM and CDR2 is ANQGSEA. The CDR3 region is CSVLDSYYGYTF.

The chain recombines TRBV12-3 or TRBV12-4 with TRBJ1-1; TCRdb lists TRBD1, though no DNA is available to test this call. The CDR3 length is 13 residues. CDR3 residues: CASSLAGTAEAFF.